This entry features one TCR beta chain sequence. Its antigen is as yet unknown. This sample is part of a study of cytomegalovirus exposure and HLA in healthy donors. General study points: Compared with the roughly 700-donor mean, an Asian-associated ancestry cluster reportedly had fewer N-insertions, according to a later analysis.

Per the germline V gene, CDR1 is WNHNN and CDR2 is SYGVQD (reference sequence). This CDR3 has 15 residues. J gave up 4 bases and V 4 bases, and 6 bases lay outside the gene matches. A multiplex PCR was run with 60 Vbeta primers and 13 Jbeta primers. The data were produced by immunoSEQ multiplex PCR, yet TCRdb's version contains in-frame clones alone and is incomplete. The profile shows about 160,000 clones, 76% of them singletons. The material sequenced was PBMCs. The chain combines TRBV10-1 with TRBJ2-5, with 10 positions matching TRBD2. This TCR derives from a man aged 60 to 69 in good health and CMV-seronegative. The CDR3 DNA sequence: TGCGCCAGCAGTGTAGCGGGGGGTGATGGAGAGACCCAGTACTTC. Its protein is CASSVAGGDGETQYF.